The rows below give T cell receptor beta chains drawn from one sample of a study of blood T cell repertoires in COVID-19. Assay used: immunoSEQ multiplex PCR; TCRdb lists only in-frame clones, some missing. The sample lists more than 55,000 clones, about 77% occurring once. Sequenced material: peripheral blood. The receptors were gathered from a man of 80 years or more with active or convalescent COVID-19. The CDR3 runs from the conserved cysteine through the conserved F or W. The order of the fields is CDR3 DNA, CDR3 protein, J gene, V gene, clone size, D gene. A D gene is named only where the DNA matches it firmly. Only some rows state a clone size, as once, few, many or a class for expanded clones.

CDR3 DNA: TGTGCCAGCAGCGTATCTATAAGTGATTACTCTGGGGCCAACGTCCTGACTTTC
CDR3 protein: CASSVSISDYSGANVLTF
J gene: TRBJ2-6
V gene: TRBV9
clone size: .
D gene: .

CDR3 DNA: TGTGCCAGCTCACCCGCAGATACGCAGTATTTT
CDR3 protein: CASSPADTQYF
J gene: TRBJ2-3
V gene: TRBV18
clone size: .
D gene: .

CDR3 DNA: TGCGCCAGCAGCCGAGAATCTTCGGTGGGGGGGGCTCACAATGAGCAGTTCTTC
CDR3 protein: CASSRESSVGGAHNEQFF
J gene: TRBJ2-1
V gene: TRBV4-1
clone size: .
D gene: .

CDR3 DNA: TGTGCCGGAGAATCGCTAGCGGCCGAGGGGGGAGTCTCCTACAATGAGCAGTTCTTC
CDR3 protein: CAGESLAAEGGVSYNEQFF
J gene: TRBJ2-1
V gene: TRBV19
clone size: .
D gene: .

CDR3 DNA: TGCGCCAGCAGCGCAACCGAGGGACTAGCAACAGATACGCAGTATTTT
CDR3 protein: CASSATEGLATDTQYF
J gene: TRBJ2-3
V gene: TRBV5-1
clone size: .
D gene: TRBD2

CDR3 DNA: TGTGCCAGCAGCCCTACTATCGACAGGGAAGGCTATGGCTACACCTTC
CDR3 protein: CASSPTIDREGYGYTF
J gene: TRBJ1-2
V gene: TRBV9
clone size: once
D gene: TRBD1

CDR3 DNA: TGTGCCAGCAGCTTTAATACGGGAGGGGCGGATACGCAGTATTTT
CDR3 protein: CASSFNTGGADTQYF
J gene: TRBJ2-3
V gene: TRBV5-4
clone size: .
D gene: TRBD2

CDR3 DNA: TGTGCCAGCAGGGTGAGTGGTACCATGCGGCAGTTCTTC
CDR3 protein: CASRVSGTMRQFF
J gene: TRBJ2-1
V gene: TRBV27
clone size: .
D gene: .

CDR3 DNA: TGCGCCAGCAGCCCATACCCGTCGGTTACCAATGAGCAGTTCTTC
CDR3 protein: CASSPYPSVTNEQFF
J gene: TRBJ2-1
V gene: TRBV5-1
clone size: .
D gene: .

CDR3 DNA: TGTGCCAGTAGTGGGACTCAGCGGAGTAGCACCGGGGAGCTGTTTTTT
CDR3 protein: CASSGTQRSSTGELFF
J gene: TRBJ2-2
V gene: TRBV19
clone size: .
D gene: .

CDR3 DNA: TGTGCCAGCTCACCATGGACAGAAACAGATACGCAGTATTTT
CDR3 protein: CASSPWTETDTQYF
J gene: TRBJ2-3
V gene: TRBV18
clone size: .
D gene: .

CDR3 DNA: TGTGCCAGCAGTGACGGACTAGCGGGAGGTGGGTCCGGGGAGCTGTTTTTT
CDR3 protein: CASSDGLAGGGSGELFF
J gene: TRBJ2-2
V gene: TRBV6-2/TRBV6-3
clone size: .
D gene: TRBD2

CDR3 DNA: TGTGCCAGCTCACCTCTAGCTAGCGGGAGTGGGAATGAGCAGTTCTTC
CDR3 protein: CASSPLASGSGNEQFF
J gene: TRBJ2-1
V gene: TRBV18
clone size: .
D gene: TRBD2

CDR3 DNA: TGTGCCAGCAGTTCTCTAGCGGAGCAGTTCTTC
CDR3 protein: CASSSLAEQFF
J gene: TRBJ2-1
V gene: TRBV27
clone size: many
D gene: .

CDR3 DNA: TGCAGTGCTCCCAGGGGGCAGACCCAGTACTTC
CDR3 protein: CSAPRGQTQYF
J gene: TRBJ2-5
V gene: TRBV20-1
clone size: .
D gene: TRBD1

CDR3 DNA: TGTGCCAGCAGCCAGGATCCCGGTTTTGGGGGCTCACCCCTCCACTTT
CDR3 protein: CASSQDPGFGGSPLHF
J gene: TRBJ1-6
V gene: TRBV3-1/TRBV3-2
clone size: .
D gene: .

CDR3 DNA: TGCGCCAGCAGCTCCACAGGGGGAGTGAGTGATGAAGCTTTCTTT
CDR3 protein: CASSSTGGVSDEAFF
J gene: TRBJ1-1
V gene: TRBV5-1
clone size: .
D gene: TRBD1

CDR3 DNA: TGTGCCAGCAGCTTAGGGTTAGCGGGAGATGAGGCCCAGTACTTC
CDR3 protein: CASSLGLAGDEAQYF
J gene: TRBJ2-5
V gene: TRBV11-2
clone size: .
D gene: TRBD2

CDR3 DNA: TGTGCCAGCTCACCCACGGGACAGGGTAGAGACACTGAAGCTTTCTTT
CDR3 protein: CASSPTGQGRDTEAFF
J gene: TRBJ1-1
V gene: TRBV18
clone size: few
D gene: TRBD1

CDR3 DNA: TGTGCCAGCACCACAGGTCAGGCGGTGGACGAGCAGTACTTC
CDR3 protein: CASTTGQAVDEQYF
J gene: TRBJ2-7
V gene: TRBV6-6
clone size: once
D gene: .

CDR3 DNA: TGTGCCAGCTCACCCAAGACAGGTGCGGACACTGAAGCTTTCTTT
CDR3 protein: CASSPKTGADTEAFF
J gene: TRBJ1-1
V gene: TRBV18
clone size: .
D gene: .

CDR3 DNA: TGTGCCAGCAGCCCAGAAGGGATCAACAGGGGCGCTTTCTTT
CDR3 protein: CASSPEGINRGAFF
J gene: TRBJ1-1
V gene: TRBV3-1/TRBV3-2
clone size: .
D gene: TRBD1

CDR3 DNA: TGTGCCAGCAGCCCTGCTAGGGGCTACCGGGAGACCCAGTACTTC
CDR3 protein: CASSPARGYRETQYF
J gene: TRBJ2-5
V gene: TRBV9
clone size: once
D gene: .

CDR3 DNA: TGTGCCAGCAGCTTAGGAATAGCGGGAGGGTGGGTCACAGATACGCAGTATTTT
CDR3 protein: CASSLGIAGGWVTDTQYF
J gene: TRBJ2-3
V gene: TRBV7-2
clone size: .
D gene: TRBD2

CDR3 DNA: TGTGCCAGCAGTACCGGGACAGGGACCATGAACACTGAAGCTTTCTTT
CDR3 protein: CASSTGTGTMNTEAFF
J gene: TRBJ1-1
V gene: TRBV6-2/TRBV6-3
clone size: .
D gene: TRBD1

CDR3 DNA: TGCGCCAGCAGCTTGGGACTAGCGGGAGTGCACGAGCAGTACTTC
CDR3 protein: CASSLGLAGVHEQYF
J gene: TRBJ2-7
V gene: TRBV5-1
clone size: .
D gene: TRBD2

CDR3 DNA: TGCGCCAGCAGCTCAGGGACTAGTCTGCAACCCGGGGAGCTGTTTTTT
CDR3 protein: CASSSGTSLQPGELFF
J gene: TRBJ2-2
V gene: TRBV5-1
clone size: .
D gene: TRBD2

CDR3 DNA: TGTGCCTGGAGTGTACTGGACAGGGCAGCAGATACGCAGTATTTT
CDR3 protein: CAWSVLDRAADTQYF
J gene: TRBJ2-3
V gene: TRBV30
clone size: .
D gene: TRBD1